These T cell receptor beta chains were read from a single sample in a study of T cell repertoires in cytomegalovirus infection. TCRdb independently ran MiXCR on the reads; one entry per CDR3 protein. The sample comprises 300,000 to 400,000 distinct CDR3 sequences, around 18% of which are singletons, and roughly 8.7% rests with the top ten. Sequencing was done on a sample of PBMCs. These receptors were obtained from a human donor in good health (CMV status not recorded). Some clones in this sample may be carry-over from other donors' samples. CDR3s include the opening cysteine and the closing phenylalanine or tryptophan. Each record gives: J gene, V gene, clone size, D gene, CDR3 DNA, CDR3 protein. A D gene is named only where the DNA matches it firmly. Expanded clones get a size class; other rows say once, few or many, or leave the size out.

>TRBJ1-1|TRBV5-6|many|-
TGTGCCAGCAGCCTGGGATGGGTCACTGAAGCTTTCTTT
CASSLGWVTEAFF
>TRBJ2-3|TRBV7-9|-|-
TGTGCCAGCAGCCGGACCAGTCAAGCAGATACGCAGTATTTT
CASSRTSQADTQYF
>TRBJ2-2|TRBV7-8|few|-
TGTGCCAGCAGCTTAGAGGGGGGGGGGAACACCGGGGAGCTGTTTTTT
CASSLEGGGNTGELFF
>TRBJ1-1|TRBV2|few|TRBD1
TGTGCCAGCAGTGGGGACAGGGACACTGAAGCTTTCTTT
CASSGDRDTEAFF
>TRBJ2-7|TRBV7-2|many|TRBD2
TGTGCCAGCAGCTTTAAAGTAGCGGGAGGTACTGGCTCCTACGAGCAGTACTTC
CASSFKVAGGTGSYEQYF
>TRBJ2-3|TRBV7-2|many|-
TGTGCCAGCAGCTTTGCGGAAACAGATACGCAGTATTTT
CASSFAETDTQYF
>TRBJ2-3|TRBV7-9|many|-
TGTGCCAGCACCCCCCGGGAGGGGGCCAACACAGATACGCAGTATTTT
CASTPREGANTDTQYF
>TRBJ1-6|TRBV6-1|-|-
TGTGCCAGCAGGGGACCCCAGAATTCACCCCTCCACTTT
CASRGPQNSPLHF
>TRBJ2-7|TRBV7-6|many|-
TGTGCCAGCAGCTTCTGTTCTTTC
CASSFCSF
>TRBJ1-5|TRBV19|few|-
TGTGCCAGCCGGAGCGGACAAGGACGCGGAGGCAATCAGCCCCAGCATTTT
CASRSGQGRGGNQPQHF
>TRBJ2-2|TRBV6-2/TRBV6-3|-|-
TGTGCCAGCACACGGGGAGGCGGGGAGCTGTTTTTT
CASTRGGGELFF
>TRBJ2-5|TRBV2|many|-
TGTGCCAGCAGTGATCAACAGAGCCAAGAGACCCAGTACTTC
CASSDQQSQETQYF
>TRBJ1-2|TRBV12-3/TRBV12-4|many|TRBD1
TGTGCCAGCAGTTCCACGGACAGGGGTCATGGCTACACCTTC
CASSSTDRGHGYTF
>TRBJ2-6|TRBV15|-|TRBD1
TGTGCCACCAGCAGAGCCAGGGGGACTGGGGCCAACGTCCTGACTTTC
CATSRARGTGANVLTF
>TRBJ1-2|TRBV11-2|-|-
TGTGCCAGCAGCTTTTCCCTGGGAACTTTAAACTATGGCTACACCTTC
CASSFSLGTLNYGYTF
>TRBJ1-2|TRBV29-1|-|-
TGCAGCGTTGGTCGGCAGGGAACCACGAACTATGGCTACACCTTC
CSVGRQGTTNYGYTF